This TCR beta chain comes out of a study of T cells in Graves' hyperthyroidism and ophthalmopathy. Researchers amplified the TCR beta CDR3 regions from RNA transcripts. First-round RT-PCR targeting the TCR CDR3 was performed with the HTBI primer set. TCRdb reanalysed the multiplex PCR reads using MiXCR and keeps one entry per CDR3 protein. The table has 600,000 to 650,000 distinct CDR3 sequences, 20% to 25% seen once. Inclusion characteristics of ophthalmopathy patients comprised a Clinical Activity Score of at least 3, a NOSPECS grade of at least 4, and duration under 3 months. This TCR was recovered from a man aged 30-40 years with Graves' ophthalmopathy. The material sequenced was blood.

The chain's CDR3 is CASSMGSSSYNEQFF. CDR3 bases: TGTGCCAGTAGTATGGGGTCGAGCTCCTACAATGAGCAGTTCTTC. The chain carries TRBV19 and TRBJ2-1; no definite D call. Trimming took off 3 bases at V and 0 bases at J, with 9 bases between the two ends. Germline CDR1 is LNHDA and CDR2 is SQIVND (reference sequence). This CDR3 is 15 amino acids long.